This entry lists 14 T cell receptor beta chains sequenced from one sample in a study of blood T cell repertoires in COVID-19. The repertoire was sequenced with immunoSEQ multiplex PCR; TCRdb's copy has only in-frame clones and lacks some. The sample lists 110,000 to 150,000 clones, about 79% occurring once. Sequencing was carried out using PBMCs or T cells enriched from blood (not recorded which). Receptors originate from a man aged 45-65 years who had recovered from COVID-19.

The V and J genes are TRBV10-1 and TRBJ2-6, with 7 bases identical to TRBD2. This CDR3 has 18 residues. The V segment lost 0 bases and the J segment 2 bases; nucleotides outside the gene matches: 7. Germline CDR1 and CDR2: WNHNN and SYGVQD (reference sequence). The CDR3 sequence: CASSESMGGSAGANVLTF. The CDR3 bases are TGCGCCAGCAGTGAGTCGATGGGGGGGTCCGCTGGGGCCAACGTCCTGACTTTC.

V and J are TRBV7-2 and TRBJ1-5; 10 bases align to TRBD1. Germline CDR1 SGHTA, CDR2 FQGNSA. CDR3 length: 12 amino acids. DNA for the CDR3: TGTGCGACGGGACAGGGGTATCAGCCCCAGCATTTT. This sequence encodes CATGQGYQPQHF.

The genes are TRBV12-3 or TRBV12-4 and TRBJ2-3; 8 nucleotides match TRBD2. J gave up 11 bases and V 6 bases, and 4 bases lay outside the gene matches. The CDR3 has 11 residues. In nucleotides, the CDR3 is TGTGCCAGCAGCCGTAGCGGGGAGCAGTATTTT. As protein: CASSRSGEQYF.

Details on this clone: Sequence at one end of the junction differs from germline and may be a read error. CDR3 bases: TGTGCCAGCAACTTACAGGGGATGAACACCGGGGAGCTGTTTTTT. It encodes CASNLQGMNTGELFF. The gene calls are TRBV11-2 and TRBJ2-2; 7 nucleotides match TRBD1. Looked up from germline, CDR1 is SGHAT and CDR2 is FQNNGV. This CDR3 is built from 15 residues.

This clone was seen a few times. V gene TRBV13 combines with J gene TRBJ2-7; TRBD1 might be the D (6 bases). Trimming shortened V by 7 bases and J by 0 bases, and 10 bases separated the two germline ends. CDR1 is PRHDT and CDR2 is FYEKMQ in the germline V gene (reference sequence). The CDR3 is 13 amino acids. The CDR3 here is CASKGESSYEQYF. The CDR3 DNA reads TGTGCCAGCAAGGGGGAGAGCTCCTACGAGCAGTACTTC.

CDR3 sequence (DNA): TGTGCCAGCAGTATGGCTGGCCAAGAGACCCAGTACTTC. It specifies CASSMAGQETQYF. The J gene is TRBJ2-5, the V gene TRBV6-5; no definite D call. Deletions cut 5 bases from V and 1 base from J, with 8 bases between. The germline gives CDR1 MNHEY, CDR2 SVGAGI. The CDR3 is 13 residues long.

The V gene is TRBV29-1, the J gene TRBJ2-1, with D perhaps matching TRBD1 (5 bases). This CDR3 comprises 12 residues. V shed 6 bases and J shed 7 bases, with 13 bases lying between them. CDR1 and CDR2 (germline): SQVTM, ANQGSEA. CDR3 amino acids: CSVRGQGNEQFF. The CDR3 region has the DNA TGCAGCGTCCGAGGCCAGGGAAATGAGCAGTTCTTC.

This clone occurred many times. The chain uses TRBV9 and TRBJ2-5; D is ambiguous. The ends were cut back, 0 bases at V and 6 bases at J, with 18 bases in the middle. This CDR3 is built from 16 residues. Germline V gives CDR1 SGDLS, CDR2 YYNGEE. This CDR3 reads CASSVDGATTRQTQYF. In nucleotides, the CDR3 is TGTGCCAGCAGCGTAGATGGAGCGACGACCCGTCAGACCCAGTACTTC.

The gene calls are TRBV10-3 and TRBJ1-5; TRBD1 matches at 7 bases. After removal of 5 bases from V and 16 bases from J, the junction contained 26 bases not matched to a gene. This CDR3 comprises 17 residues. Per the germline V gene, CDR1 is ENHRY and CDR2 is SYGVKD. CDR3: CAISKRGNGTAPPRAHF. CDR3 in DNA: TGTGCCATCAGTAAGCGGGGGAATGGGACAGCCCCGCCCCGGGCTCATTTT.

V and J are TRBV5-5 and TRBJ2-7; D gene uncertain. The CDR3 sequence is 13 residues long. The V gene lost 0 bases and the J gene lost 7 bases, with 11 bases spanning the gap. CDR1 is SGHKS and CDR2 is YYEKEE in the germline V gene (reference sequence). The CDR3 here is CASSLDIGKEQYF. The CDR3 nucleotides are TGTGCCAGCAGCTTGGATATCGGTAAAGAGCAGTACTTC.

The V call is TRBV29-1, the J call TRBJ1-2, with D perhaps matching TRBD1 (6 bases). V was clipped by 6 bases and J by 1 base, with 12 bases between them. Germline loops: CDR1 SQVTM, CDR2 ANQGSEA. This CDR3 is 13 amino acids long. CDR3 residues: CSVRTDSNYGYTF. The CDR3 bases are TGCAGCGTAAGAACGGACAGTAACTATGGCTACACCTTC. The full variable domain, its missing parts supplied by reference TRBV29-1 and TRBJ1-2, is SAVISQKPSRDICQRGTSLTIQCQVDSQVTMMFWYRQQPGQSLTLIATANQGSEATYESGFVIDKFPISRPNLTFSTLTVSNMSPEDSSIYLCSVRTDSNYGYTFGSGTRLTVV.

The chain joins TRBV14 to TRBJ1-1; 7 bases line up with TRBD1. The CDR3 runs to 15 residues. Trimming cost V 3 bases and J 5 bases; bases outside gene matches: 9. The germline CDR1 and CDR2 sequences are SGHDN and FVKESK. In DNA, the CDR3 is TGTGCCAGCAGCCACCAAGGGGGCTCGTGGACTGAAGCTTTCTTT. Amino acid sequence: CASSHQGGSWTEAFF.

The gene calls are TRBV5-6 and TRBJ2-7; D is perhaps TRBD1 (6 bases). The germline V gene has CDR1 SGHDT and CDR2 YYEEEE. The CDR3 is 14 amino acids. Trimming cost V 0 bases and J 2 bases, with 9 bases left between them. The CDR3 region is CASSLVRGPYEQYF. In DNA, the CDR3 is TGTGCCAGCAGCTTGGTCAGGGGACCCTACGAGCAGTACTTC.

This chain joins TRBV5-1 and TRBJ2-7; perhaps TRBD1 as D (6 bases). This CDR3 is built from 14 residues. The ends were cut back, 2 bases at V and 7 bases at J, with 16 bases in the middle. Germline loops: CDR1 SGHRS, CDR2 YFSETQ. CDR3 in DNA: TGCGCCAGCAGCTTTAACTGGGGGCAAGGGGAGCAGTACTTC. Its protein is CASSFNWGQGEQYF.